These 2 T cell receptor beta chains were all obtained from the same sample, sequenced in a study of beta chain features in type 1 diabetes. Every isolated RNA sample was fully reverse transcribed, so sequencing captured expressed TCRB transcripts. The table came from immunoSEQ multiplex PCR; TCRdb's copy has only in-frame clones and leaves some out. The table shows 400,000 to 450,000 clones, with approximately 13% occurring only once. The material sequenced was naive CD4+ T cells from blood. Every receptor here comes from a man younger than 40 in good health.

V and J are TRBV4-1 and TRBJ2-7; D unclear. The V gene's germline CDR1 is MGHRA and CDR2 YSYEKL. CDR3 length equals 13 residues. V lost 0 bases and J 6 bases, leaving 9 bases between the germline ends. CDR3 DNA sequence: TGCGCCAGCAGCCAAGAGACCGGAGTCGAGCAGTACGTC. This sequence encodes CASSQETGVEQYV.

The V call is TRBV6-6, the J call TRBJ2-7; the match to TRBD2 covers 11 bases. The CDR3 sequence is 14 residues long. V lost 5 bases, J lost 3 bases, and 3 bases stayed unmatched. In germline, CDR1 is MNHNY, CDR2 SVGAGI (reference sequence). This chain's CDR3 is CASSLTSGVYEQYF. As DNA, the CDR3 is TGTGCCAGCAGTCTGACTAGCGGGGTCTACGAGCAGTACTTC.